This entry is about one T cell receptor (beta chain). The CDR3 loop spans 16 amino acids. Trimming stripped 4 bases from V and 0 bases from J, with 13 bases between. Germline CDR1 reads SEHNR; CDR2 reads FQNEAQ (reference sequence). The sample belongs to a study of T cell responses to AZD1222 COVID-19 vaccine. The assay was immunoSEQ multiplex PCR, and TCRdb's table has in-frame clones only and misses some. The table records approximately 100,000 clones, about 90% of them present only once. The sample consisted of peripheral blood, taken on day 0 of AZD1222 vaccination. J is TRBJ2-1 and V is TRBV7-9; D not resolved. The origin of this receptor is an adult in good health. The CDR3 DNA follows: TGTGCCAGCAGCTCAGGCCACCCCATCTCCTACAATGAGCAGTTCTTC. Amino acid sequence: CASSSGHPISYNEQFF.